The 21 T cell receptor beta chains below come from one sample, sequenced in a study of cytomegalovirus exposure and HLA in healthy donors. Sequenced by immunoSEQ multiplex PCR; TCRdb stores in-frame clones only, minus some. This table has 120,000 or so clones, more than 75% appearing once. Material: PBMCs. Source of these receptors: a man younger than 35 in good health and CMV-seronegative.

The chain combines TRBV7-7 with TRBJ2-1, with unresolved D. The CDR3 covers 17 residues. Germline V gene data show CDR1 as SSHAT and CDR2 as FNYEAQ (reference sequence). V gave up 1 base and J gave up 1 base, with 14 bases separating them. In DNA, the CDR3 is TGTGCCAGCAGCTTAGGCGTGGTATCAGGTTCCTACAATGAGCAGTTCTTC. This gives the protein CASSLGVVSGSYNEQFF. Full variable domain (missing parts from reference TRBV7-7 and TRBJ2-1): GAGVSQSPRYKVTKRGQDVTLRCDPISSHATLYWYQQALGQGPEFLTYFNYEAQPDKSGLPSDRFSAERPEGSISTLTIQRTEQRDSAMYRCASSLGVVSGSYNEQFFGPGTRLTVL.

The J gene is TRBJ1-3, the V gene TRBV7-8, with a possible D match to TRBD1 (5 bases). The CDR3 consists of 15 residues. Trimming shortened V by 1 base and J by 0 bases, and 7 bases separated the two germline ends. Germline V gives CDR1 SGHVS, CDR2 FQNEAQ. The CDR3 nucleotides are TGTGCCAGCAGCTTAGACGGGGGCTCTGGAAACACCATATATTTT. Encoded protein: CASSLDGGSGNTIYF.

The rearrangement uses TRBV27 and TRBJ1-5, with 9 bases identical to TRBD1. After removal of 4 bases from V and 6 bases from J, the junction contained 10 bases not matched to a gene. Germline V gene lookup returns CDR1 MNHEY and CDR2 SMNVEV (reference sequence). This CDR3 spans 16 amino acids. As DNA, the CDR3 is TGTGCCAGCAGTTCCGCGGACAGGGGTAACGGTCAGCCCCAGCATTTT. Protein product: CASSSADRGNGQPQHF.

CDR3 sequence reads: CASIRDTGTDTQYF. CDR3 DNA sequence: TGTGCCAGCATTCGGGACACTGGCACAGATACGCAGTATTTT. The chain employs TRBV6-1 and TRBJ2-3, with D tentatively TRBD1 (6 bases). From germline, CDR1 is MNHNS and CDR2 SASEGT. The CDR3 totals 14 residues. The V end was cut by 7 bases, the J end by 1 base, with 12 bases between.

The rearrangement uses TRBV9 and TRBJ2-7; 11 bases agree with TRBD1. This CDR3 comprises 16 residues. V shed 2 bases and J 3 bases; nucleotides not matched to a gene: 7. Germline CDR1 reads SGDLS; CDR2 reads YYNGEE. CDR3 in DNA: TGTGCCAGCAGCGTGCCCAGGACAGGGGGCAGCTACGAGCAGTACTTC. It specifies CASSVPRTGGSYEQYF.

The chain couples TRBV6-4 to TRBJ1-1; TRBD1 matches at 12 bases. The CDR3 has 16 residues. V lost 7 bases, J lost 1 base, and 7 bases stayed unmatched. The germline V gene encodes CDR1 MRHNA and CDR2 SNTAGT. The CDR3 region has the DNA TGTGCCAGCACCGGGACAGGGGGCCGGTCGAACACTGAAGCTTTCTTT. Its protein is CASTGTGGRSNTEAFF.

This clone was seen only a few times. The V gene is TRBV5-1, the J gene TRBJ1-1, with 7 nucleotides matching TRBD1. V lost 5 bases, J lost 1 base, and 11 bases stayed unmatched. Germline V gene data show CDR1 as SGHRS and CDR2 as YFSETQ. CDR3 size: 16 residues. Here the CDR3 DNA reads TGCGCCAGCAGACATACAGGGGACGTGAGGAACACTGAAGCTTTCTTT. Translation: CASRHTGDVRNTEAFF.

This clone occurred a few times. The rearrangement links TRBV4-2 to TRBJ1-2, with D unresolved. The V end lost 4 bases, the J end lost 0 bases, and 6 bases lay between the germline ends. This CDR3 region has 13 residues. CDR1 and CDR2 from the germline V gene are LGHNA and YNFKEQ. CDR3 loop: CASSPPANYGYTF. The CDR3 region has the DNA TGTGCCAGCAGCCCGCCAGCTAACTATGGCTACACCTTC.

The chain carries TRBV7-2 and TRBJ1-5; no clear D gene. The germline gives CDR1 SGHTA, CDR2 FQGNSA. V lost 4 bases and J 0 bases, leaving 10 bases between the germline ends. The CDR3 consists of 15 residues. In DNA, the CDR3 is TGTGCCAGCAGCTCCTTCGGGGTTAGCAATCAGCCCCAGCATTTT. Its translation: CASSSFGVSNQPQHF.

The chain couples TRBV6-1 to TRBJ2-7; 7 nucleotides agree with TRBD1. This CDR3 region has 14 residues. V shed 4 bases and J 4 bases; nucleotides not matched to a gene: 7. CDR1 MNHNS and CDR2 SASEGT come from the germline V gene. The CDR3 loop is CASSVRQGNYEQYF. CDR3 coding DNA: TGTGCCAGCAGTGTCCGACAGGGAAATTACGAGCAGTACTTC.

The rearrangement uses TRBV7-8 and TRBJ1-2; D remains ambiguous. CDR1 and CDR2 (germline): SGHVS, FQNEAQ. This CDR3 has 15 amino acids. V gave up 5 bases and J gave up 0 bases, with 13 bases separating them. The CDR3 bases are TGTGCCAGCAGCCCGTCCGCGGGATCTAACTATGGCTACACCTTC. Amino acids: CASSPSAGSNYGYTF.

This sequence joins TRBV4-1 and TRBJ1-4; 10 bases match TRBD1. CDR3 length: 16 amino acids. Per the germline V gene, CDR1 is MGHRA and CDR2 is YSYEKL. J was trimmed by 8 bases and V by 1 base; bases with no gene match: 7. The CDR3 DNA sequence: TGCGCCAGCAGCCAAGTACAGGGACAGGGGAGGGAAAAACTGTTTTTT. Protein product: CASSQVQGQGREKLFF.

The chain uses TRBV13 and TRBJ2-5; the D gene is possibly TRBD1 (5 bases). V lost 4 bases and J lost 1, with 13 bases in between. The CDR3 totals 15 residues. Germline assignment: CDR1 PRHDT and CDR2 FYEKMQ (reference sequence). Here the CDR3 reads CASSSYQGPQETQYF. In nucleotides, the CDR3 is TGTGCCAGCAGCTCCTATCAGGGTCCCCAAGAGACCCAGTACTTC.

V is TRBV7-9 and J is TRBJ1-5, with 7 nucleotides matching TRBD1. The germline CDR1 and CDR2 sequences are SEHNR and FQNEAQ (reference sequence). Trimming at V came to 5 bases and at J to 7 bases, leaving 5 bases not matched to a gene. This CDR3 has 13 amino acids. The CDR3 spells CASSRGQNQPQHF. As DNA, the CDR3 is TGTGCCAGCAGCCGGGGACAGAACCAGCCCCAGCATTTT.

The chain carries TRBV12-5 and TRBJ2-1; maybe TRBD1 (5 bases). The V gene lost 0 bases and the J gene lost 6 bases, with 15 bases spanning the gap. The CDR3 sequence is 16 residues long. Germline V gives CDR1 LGHNT, CDR2 FRNRAP. The CDR3 coding sequence is TGTGCTAGTGGTTTGGTAGGGGTGACGGGCACCAATGAGCAGTTCTTC. Translating gives CASGLVGVTGTNEQFF.

The chain carries TRBV5-4 and TRBJ2-5; 10 bases are a match to TRBD1. CDR1 is SGHNT, CDR2 YYREEE, per germline (reference sequence). The CDR3 extends over 16 amino acids. The J segment lost 5 bases and the V segment lost 4 bases, leaving 11 bases of the junction unmatched. CDR3: CASSEDRGPGGETQYF. The DNA of the CDR3 is TGTGCCAGCAGCGAAGACAGGGGGCCGGGAGGGGAGACCCAGTACTTC.

V usage is TRBV6-5 and J usage is TRBJ2-2; a possible D gene is TRBD1 (6 bases). From germline, CDR1 is MNHEY and CDR2 SVGAGI. Trimming removed 6 bases at V and 4 bases at J, with 12 bases between. This CDR3 spans 14 amino acids. CDR3 coding DNA: TGTGCCAGCAGCGTCAGGGGTTTCACCGGGGAGCTGTTTTTT. Translating it yields CASSVRGFTGELFF.

The chain has TRBV6-1 and TRBJ1-1, with D tentatively TRBD1 (6 bases). The V end lost 2 bases, the J end lost 5 bases, and 15 bases lay between the germline ends. Looked up from germline, CDR1 is MNHNS and CDR2 is SASEGT. The CDR3 covers 15 residues. CDR3 bases: TGTGCCAGCAGTGAATTTCAGGGGTTGGGAACTGAAGCTTTCTTT. Translating gives CASSEFQGLGTEAFF.

This chain joins TRBV6-1 and TRBJ2-3; 9 positions match TRBD1. The CDR3 is 15 residues long. CDR1 and CDR2 from the germline V gene are MNHNS and SASEGT. J was trimmed by 5 bases and V by 0 bases; bases with no gene match: 3. The CDR3 loop is CASSEADRGRDTQYF. The CDR3 DNA follows: TGTGCCAGCAGTGAAGCGGACAGGGGAAGAGATACGCAGTATTTT.

This clone was detected only once. The rearrangement links TRBV19 to TRBJ1-1; D unclear. CDR1 is LNHDA, CDR2 SQIVND, per germline (reference sequence). V was shortened by 3 bases and J by 2 bases, with 7 bases between the two germline ends. CDR3 size: 13 residues. The CDR3 DNA is TGTGCCAGTAGTATCAAGAGAAACACTGAAGCTTTCTTT. Protein product: CASSIKRNTEAFF. The whole variable domain, filled in from reference TRBV19 and TRBJ1-1, reads DGGITQSPKYLFRKEGQNVTLSCEQNLNHDAMYWYRQDPGQGLRLIYYSQIVNDFQKGDIAEGYSVSREKKESFPLTVTSAQKNPTAFYLCASSIKRNTEAFFGQGTRLTVV.

The rearrangement links TRBV2 to TRBJ2-4; 7 bases agree with TRBD1. Trimming cost V 0 bases and J 0 bases; bases outside gene matches: 8. Germline V gene sequence: CDR1 SNHLY, CDR2 FYNNEI. The CDR3 spans 18 residues. The CDR3 DNA sequence: TGTGCCAGCAGTGAAGCGCCAGACAGGGTCGGAGCCAAAAACATTCAGTACTTC. This translates into CASSEAPDRVGAKNIQYF.